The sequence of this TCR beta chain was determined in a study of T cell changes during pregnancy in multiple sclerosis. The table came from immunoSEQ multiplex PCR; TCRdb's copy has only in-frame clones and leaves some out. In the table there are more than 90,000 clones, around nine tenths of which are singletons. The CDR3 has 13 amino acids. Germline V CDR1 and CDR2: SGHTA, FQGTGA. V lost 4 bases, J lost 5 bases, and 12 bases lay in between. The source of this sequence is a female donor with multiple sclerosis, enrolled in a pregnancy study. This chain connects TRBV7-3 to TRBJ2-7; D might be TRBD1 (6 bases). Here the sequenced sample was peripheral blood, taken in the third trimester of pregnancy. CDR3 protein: CASSSTGSHEQYF. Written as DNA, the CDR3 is TGTGCCAGCAGCTCCACAGGGAGCCACGAGCAGTACTTC.